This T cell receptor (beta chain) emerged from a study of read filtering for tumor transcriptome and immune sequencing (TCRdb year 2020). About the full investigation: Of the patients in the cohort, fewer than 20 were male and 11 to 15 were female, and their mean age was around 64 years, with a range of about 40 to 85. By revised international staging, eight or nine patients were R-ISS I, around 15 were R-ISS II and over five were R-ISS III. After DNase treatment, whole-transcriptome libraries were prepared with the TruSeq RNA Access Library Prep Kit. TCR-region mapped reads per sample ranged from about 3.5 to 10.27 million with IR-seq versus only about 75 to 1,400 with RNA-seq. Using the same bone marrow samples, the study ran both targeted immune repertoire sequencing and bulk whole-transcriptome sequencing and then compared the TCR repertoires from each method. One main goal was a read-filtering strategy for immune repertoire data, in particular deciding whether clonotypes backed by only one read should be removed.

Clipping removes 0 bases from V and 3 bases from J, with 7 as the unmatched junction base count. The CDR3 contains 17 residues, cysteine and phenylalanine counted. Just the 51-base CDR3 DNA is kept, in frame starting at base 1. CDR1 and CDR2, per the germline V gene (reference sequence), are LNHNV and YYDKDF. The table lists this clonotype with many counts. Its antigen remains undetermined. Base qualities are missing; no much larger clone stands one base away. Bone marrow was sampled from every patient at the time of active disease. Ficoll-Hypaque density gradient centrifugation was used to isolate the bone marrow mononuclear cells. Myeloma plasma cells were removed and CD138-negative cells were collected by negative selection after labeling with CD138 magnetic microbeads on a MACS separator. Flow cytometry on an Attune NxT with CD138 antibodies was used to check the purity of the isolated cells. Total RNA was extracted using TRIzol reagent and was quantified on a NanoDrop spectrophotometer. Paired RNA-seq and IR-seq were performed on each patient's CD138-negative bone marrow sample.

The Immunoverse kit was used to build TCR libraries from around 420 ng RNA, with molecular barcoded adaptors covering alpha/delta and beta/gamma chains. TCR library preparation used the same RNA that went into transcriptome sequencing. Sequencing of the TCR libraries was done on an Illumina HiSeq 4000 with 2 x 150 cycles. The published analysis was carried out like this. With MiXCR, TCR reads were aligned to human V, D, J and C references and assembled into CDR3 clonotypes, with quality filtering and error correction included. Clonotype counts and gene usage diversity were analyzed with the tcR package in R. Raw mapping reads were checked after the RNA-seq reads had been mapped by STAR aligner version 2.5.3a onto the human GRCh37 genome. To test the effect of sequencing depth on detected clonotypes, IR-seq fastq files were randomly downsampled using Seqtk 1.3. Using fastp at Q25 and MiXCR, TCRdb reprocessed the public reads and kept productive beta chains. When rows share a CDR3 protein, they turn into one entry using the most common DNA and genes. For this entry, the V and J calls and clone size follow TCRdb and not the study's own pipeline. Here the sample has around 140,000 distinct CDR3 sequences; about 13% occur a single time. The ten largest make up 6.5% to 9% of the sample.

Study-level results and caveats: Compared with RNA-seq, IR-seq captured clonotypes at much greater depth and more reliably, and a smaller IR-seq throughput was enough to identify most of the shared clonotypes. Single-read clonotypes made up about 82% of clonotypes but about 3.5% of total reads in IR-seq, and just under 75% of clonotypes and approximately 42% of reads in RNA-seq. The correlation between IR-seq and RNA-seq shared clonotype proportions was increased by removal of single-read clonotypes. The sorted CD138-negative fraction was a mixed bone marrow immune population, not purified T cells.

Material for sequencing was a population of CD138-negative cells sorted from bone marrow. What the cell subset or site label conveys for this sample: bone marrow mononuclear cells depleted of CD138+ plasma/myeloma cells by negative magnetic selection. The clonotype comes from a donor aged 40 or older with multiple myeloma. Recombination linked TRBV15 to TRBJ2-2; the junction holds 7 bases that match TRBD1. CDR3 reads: CATSRDRRGPDTGELFF. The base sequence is TGTGCCACCAGCAGAGATAGAAGGGGGCCAGACACCGGGGAGCTGTTTTTT.